The 20 T cell receptor beta chains below come from one sample, sequenced in a study of monozygotic twins with inflammatory bowel disease. For each CDR3 protein, TCRdb gives one entry from its re-call of the 5' RACE reads, without DNA. Recorded here are fewer than 150,000 distinct CDR3 sequences; the top ten clones represent approximately 2.5%. Material: blood. These receptors came from a human donor with ulcerative colitis or Crohn's disease, or a healthy co-twin of an affected twin (not recorded which).

The CDR3 protein is CASPPTGANVLTF. The chain joins TRBV11-3 to TRBJ2-6; TCRdb calls TRBD1, which cannot be checked without DNA. Germline V gene data show CDR1 as SGHNT and CDR2 as YENEEA. This CDR3 spans 13 amino acids.

This chain links TRBV7-9 with TRBJ2-7; TCRdb outputs TRBD1, but without DNA this stays unchecked. CDR1 and CDR2 from the germline V gene are SEHNR and FQNEAQ (reference sequence). The CDR3 runs 14 residues. CDR3 protein: CASTLMNTGYEQYF. The full variable domain, its missing parts supplied by reference TRBV7-9 and TRBJ2-7, is DTGVSQNPRHKITKRGQNVTFRCDPISEHNRLYWYRQTLGQGPEFLTYFQNEAQLEKSRLLSDRFSAERPKGSFSTLEIQRTEQGDSAMYLCASTLMNTGYEQYFGPGTRLTVT.

The chain carries TRBV27 and TRBJ2-1; TCRdb returns TRBD2, unconfirmable since there is no DNA. There are 20 residues in the CDR3. Looked up from germline, CDR1 is MNHEY and CDR2 is SMNVEV (reference sequence). This CDR3 is CASSFGGVAGGPSSYNEQFF.

The chain recombines TRBV24-1 with TRBJ2-7; TCRdb returns TRBD1, unconfirmable since there is no DNA. Germline values: CDR1 KGHDR, CDR2 SFDVKD. The CDR3 runs to 15 residues. The CDR3 reads CATSTRQGGWYEQYF.

V and J are TRBV20-1 and TRBJ2-7; the TRBD1 assignment by TCRdb is unverifiable without DNA. Per the germline V gene, CDR1 is DFQATT and CDR2 is SNEGSKA (reference sequence). The CDR3 is 14 residues long. The CDR3 spells CSAYTGTVTYEQYF.

The CDR3 protein is CATSRRDRGHGYEQYF. J is TRBJ2-7 and V is TRBV15; TCRdb indicates TRBD1, and absent DNA this call remains unverified. Germline CDR1 and CDR2: LNHNV and YYDKDF (reference sequence). CDR3 length: 16 residues.

The CDR3 is CASSLDVGLAKNIQYF. The gene calls are TRBV5-1 and TRBJ2-4. The germline gives CDR1 SGHRS, CDR2 YFSETQ. The CDR3 runs to 16 residues.

The chain couples TRBV29-1 to TRBJ2-7; the TCRdb call, TRBD1, lacks DNA for checking. Germline V gene lookup returns CDR1 SQVTM and CDR2 ANQGSEA. The CDR3 is 12 residues long. CDR3 in amino acids: CSVDGGRGEQYF.

The rearrangement links TRBV25-1 to TRBJ1-2; no DNA is available, so the TRBD1 call from TCRdb remains unchecked. From germline, CDR1 is MGHDK and CDR2 SYGVNS. CDR3 length: 13 residues. The CDR3 spells CASSVQGLYGYTF.

The genes are TRBV7-3 and TRBJ2-5; TCRdb designates TRBD1, a call that cannot be tested without DNA. The CDR3 extends over 14 amino acids. From germline, CDR1 is SGHTA and CDR2 FQGTGA. CDR3: CASSANTGVKTQYF.

The chain joins TRBV12-3 or TRBV12-4 to TRBJ1-1; there is no DNA to check the TCRdb D call of TRBD1. CDR3 size: 15 residues. The CDR3 sequence: CASSLVYQGATEAFF.

The chain joins TRBV4-3 to TRBJ2-5. The V gene's germline CDR1 is LGHNA and CDR2 YSLEER. The CDR3 length is 13 residues. The CDR3 loop reads CASSQDYEETQYF.

The genes are TRBV20-1 and TRBJ2-5. Germline V gene lookup returns CDR1 DFQATT and CDR2 SNEGSKA (reference sequence). This CDR3 comprises 13 residues. CDR3: CSARQTLQETQYF.

The chain combines TRBV7-9 with TRBJ1-5. The germline V gene encodes CDR1 SEHNR and CDR2 FQNEAQ (reference sequence). The CDR3 runs 13 residues. CDR3 sequence: CASSVEAYQPQHF.

J is TRBJ1-6 and V is TRBV20-1; TCRdb indicates TRBD1, and absent DNA this call remains unverified. The CDR3 is 16 residues long. CDR1 and CDR2 from the germline V gene are DFQATT and SNEGSKA (reference sequence). The CDR3 sequence is CSARELGVIYNSPLHF.

The chain carries TRBV20-1 and TRBJ2-7; TCRdb calls TRBD1, which cannot be checked without DNA. The CDR3 consists of 13 residues. In germline, CDR1 is DFQATT, CDR2 SNEGSKA (reference sequence). The chain's CDR3 is CSVLRGDFYEQYF.

The chain joins TRBV24-1 to TRBJ2-7; TCRdb designates TRBD2, a call that cannot be tested without DNA. Germline CDR1 KGHDR, CDR2 SFDVKD. The CDR3 spans 16 residues. This chain's CDR3 is CATSSYPSGTAHEQYF.

V and J are TRBV14 and TRBJ2-1; TCRdb picks TRBD1, but there is no DNA to check that call. The germline CDR1 and CDR2 sequences are SGHDN and FVKESK. This CDR3 comprises 16 residues. The CDR3 reads CASSQGLPGTVSEQFF.

V and J are TRBV5-6 and TRBJ2-1; the TCRdb call, TRBD2, lacks DNA for checking. Per germline, CDR1 SGHDT and CDR2 YYEEEE. The CDR3 length is 15 residues. The CDR3 here is CASSPNSGGLNEQFF.

This chain links TRBV7-2 with TRBJ1-4; TCRdb outputs TRBD1, but without DNA this stays unchecked. Germline V lookup: CDR1 SGHTA, CDR2 FQGNSA. This CDR3 contains 15 residues. The CDR3 protein is CASATGGAANEKLFF.